Each of the 10 T cell receptor beta chains below was sequenced from the same sample in a study of OX40 agonist ivuxolimab in advanced cancers. Data came from immunoSEQ multiplex PCR; TCRdb stores just in-frame clones and leaves some out. Here the sample spans tens of thousands of clones, about 77% being singletons. Specimen: CD4+ or CD8+ T cells sorted from blood, collected in a trial of the OX40 agonist ivuxolimab. The receptors derive from an adult with an advanced solid tumor such as melanoma, head and neck, liver or kidney cancer.

This chain connects TRBV7-2 to TRBJ2-7, with D possibly TRBD2 on 7 matching bases. With 2 bases removed from V and 4 bases from J, the gap between germline ends came to 12 bases. The CDR3 spans 14 residues. Germline V gives CDR1 SGHTA, CDR2 FQGNSA. As DNA, the CDR3 is TGTGCCAGCAGCTTAACGGGGGGCGGGTACGAGCAGTACTTC. Translation gives CASSLTGGGYEQYF.

This chain connects TRBV4-3 to TRBJ2-3; TRBD2 matches at 9 bases. Per the germline V gene, CDR1 is LGHNA and CDR2 is YSLEER. V trimming: 1 base; J trimming: 8 bases; junction bases outside the gene matches: 16. The CDR3 covers 18 residues. CDR3 in DNA: TGCGCCAGCAGCCAAGGCCACCCCGGTACTAGCGGGCTACGTACGCAGTATTTT. It specifies CASSQGHPGTSGLRTQYF.

The V call is TRBV7-6, the J call TRBJ1-5, with D unresolved. The CDR3 totals 13 residues. The germline V and J ends were trimmed by 5 bases and 5 bases, with 10 bases remaining between them. Germline CDR1 SGHVS, CDR2 FNYEAQ. The CDR3 loop is CASSVRVDQPQHF. The CDR3 bases are TGTGCCAGCAGCGTCCGGGTGGATCAGCCCCAGCATTTT.

The chain recombines TRBV5-4 with TRBJ1-3; perhaps TRBD1 as D (6 bases). CDR1 and CDR2 (germline): SGHNT, YYREEE (reference sequence). The length of the CDR3 is 15 residues. V was cut by 1 base and J by 4 bases, with 12 bases left in between. The CDR3 DNA is TGTGCCAGCAGCTTGACAGGGACCCCAGGAAACACCATATATTTT. It yields the protein CASSLTGTPGNTIYF.

The chain links TRBV6-1 to TRBJ1-5; D is ambiguous. The CDR3 runs to 13 residues. Trimming shortened V by 5 bases and J by 3 bases, and 8 bases separated the two germline ends. Germline values: CDR1 MNHNS, CDR2 SASEGT. The CDR3 is CASSPGLNQPQHF. CDR3 coding DNA: TGTGCCAGCAGTCCGGGCCTCAATCAGCCCCAGCATTTT.

The sample holds one count of this clone. The chain carries TRBV7-3 and TRBJ1-1; 7 positions match TRBD1. This CDR3 spans 14 amino acids. Germline CDR1 SGHTA, CDR2 FQGTGA. The J segment lost 1 base and the V segment lost 5 bases, leaving 4 bases of the junction unmatched. CDR3 amino acids: CASSKTGKNTEAFF. CDR3 DNA: TGTGCCAGCAGCAAGACAGGGAAGAACACTGAAGCTTTCTTT.

V usage is TRBV18 and J usage is TRBJ2-3; TRBD1 matches 7 bases. Losses at the gene ends were 6 bases for V and 10 bases for J; bases not matched to a gene: 10. The germline CDR1 and CDR2 sequences are KGHSH and LQKENI. The CDR3 length is 13 residues. This chain's CDR3 is CASSEGTDRAQYF. In DNA, the CDR3 is TGTGCCAGCTCGGAAGGGACAGACCGGGCGCAGTATTTT.

The rearrangement joins TRBV4-2 to TRBJ2-7; D unclear. The CDR3 runs 14 residues. Per germline, CDR1 LGHNA and CDR2 YNFKEQ. V lost 4 bases to trimming and J lost 0 bases, with 10 bases between them. The CDR3 here is CASSPGSNSYEQYF. DNA for the CDR3: TGTGCCAGCAGCCCCGGTAGTAACTCCTACGAGCAGTACTTC.

The chain links TRBV7-2 to TRBJ2-3, with D perhaps TRBD2 (7 bases). The CDR3 has 16 amino acids. The germline V gene encodes CDR1 SGHTA and CDR2 FQGNSA. The ends were cut back, 3 bases at V and 0 bases at J, with 13 bases in the middle. CDR3 in DNA: TGTGCCAGCAGCTTCCGGGGGGCCGCTAGCACAGATACGCAGTATTTT. Amino acid sequence: CASSFRGAASTDTQYF.

The rearrangement joins TRBV6-5 to TRBJ2-1; 10 nucleotides align to TRBD2. The CDR3 loop spans 14 amino acids. The V and J ends lost 6 bases and 4 bases, in that order; junction bases with no gene match: 3. Germline assignment: CDR1 MNHEY and CDR2 SVGAGI. The CDR3 protein is CASRTGLAYNEQFF. In nucleotides, the CDR3 is TGTGCCAGCAGGACGGGACTAGCGTACAATGAGCAGTTCTTC.